This T cell receptor (beta chain) came from a study of healthy donors' naive CD4 and CD8 T cells. Findings and limits, study-wide: Alpha and beta chains were sequenced in bulk without pairing. Homeostatic proliferation of naive T cells was not examined as a bias source. Naive CD4+ and CD8+ cells reportedly differed in usage of most V and J genes. Positive CDR3 charge linked to CD4+ cells, negative to CD8+ cells.

Starting from about 0.55 ug of total RNA, TCR libraries were made with linear amplification. From the reads, TCRdb called clonotypes with MiXCR, one entry per CDR3 protein. Counted here are 150,000 to 200,000 distinct CDR3 sequences, about 76% occurring once; the ten biggest clones make up 2% to 2.5%. In regard to this clonotype: Antigen: not known.

Sample: naive CD4+ and CD8+ T cells sorted from blood, pooled from several donors. The receptor was derived from a pool of human donors in good health; the sample pools cells from several healthy donors.

This chain's CDR3 is CSVVARDGYTF. CDR3 coding DNA: TGCAGCGTTGTGGCCCGGGATGGCTACACCTTC. The chain joins TRBV29-1 to TRBJ1-2; D uncertain. Germline V gene data show CDR1 as SQVTM and CDR2 as ANQGSEA. V was cut by 4 bases and J by 6 bases, with 9 bases left in between. The CDR3 totals 11 residues.